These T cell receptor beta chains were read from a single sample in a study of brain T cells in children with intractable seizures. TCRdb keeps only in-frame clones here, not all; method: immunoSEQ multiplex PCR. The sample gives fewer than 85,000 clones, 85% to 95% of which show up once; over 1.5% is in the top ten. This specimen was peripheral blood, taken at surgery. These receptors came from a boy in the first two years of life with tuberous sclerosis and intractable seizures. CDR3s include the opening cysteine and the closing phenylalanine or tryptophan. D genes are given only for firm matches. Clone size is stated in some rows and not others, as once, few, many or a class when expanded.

CDR3: CAPTGARDTEAFF
DNA: TGTGCCCCTACGGGGGCTAGGGACACTGAAGCTTTCTTT
size: -
D: -
length: 13
V: TRBV21-1
J: TRBJ1-1

CDR3: CASSTVNGDTQYF
DNA: TGCGCCAGCTCAACAGTAAATGGAGATACGCAGTATTTT
size: -
D: -
length: 13
V: TRBV10-1
J: TRBJ2-3

CDR3: CASSQDAGAREAFF
DNA: TGTGCCAGCAGCCAAGATGCCGGGGCCCGTGAAGCTTTCTTT
size: -
D: -
length: 14
V: TRBV14
J: TRBJ1-1

CDR3: CASSQGGASTEAFF
DNA: TGTGCCAGCAGCCAAGGAGGGGCGAGCACTGAAGCTTTCTTT
size: -
D: -
length: 14
V: TRBV3-1/TRBV3-2
J: TRBJ1-1

CDR3: CASSYRWSYNEQFF
DNA: TGTGCCAGCAGCTACAGGTGGTCATACAATGAGCAGTTCTTC
size: -
D: -
length: 14
V: TRBV7-2
J: TRBJ2-1

CDR3: CASSQDVAESYEQYF
DNA: TGCGCCAGCAGCCAAGATGTGGCGGAGTCCTACGAGCAGTACTTC
size: -
D: -
length: 15
V: TRBV4-1
J: TRBJ2-7

CDR3: CASSPETPRRSGYTF
DNA: TGCGCCAGCAGCCCAGAGACCCCTCGCCGTAGTGGCTACACCTTC
size: -
D: -
length: 15
V: TRBV5-1
J: TRBJ1-2

CDR3: CASSQSAVKMNTEAFF
DNA: TGCGCCAGCAGCCAATCGGCCGTTAAAATGAACACTGAAGCTTTCTTT
size: -
D: -
length: 16
V: TRBV4-1
J: TRBJ1-1

CDR3: CASSESRVELFF
DNA: TGTGCCAGCAGTGAAAGCAGGGTGGAGCTGTTTTTT
size: once
D: -
length: 12
V: TRBV2
J: TRBJ2-2

CDR3: CASSLRGNQPQHF
DNA: TGTGCCAGCAGCCTAAGGGGGAATCAGCCCCAGCATTTT
size: -
D: -
length: 13
V: TRBV7-9
J: TRBJ1-5

CDR3: CASSQVFGYQETQYF
DNA: TGCGCCAGCAGCCAAGTTTTCGGGTACCAAGAGACCCAGTACTTC
size: -
D: -
length: 15
V: TRBV4-1
J: TRBJ2-5

CDR3: CASSQAAGNQPQHF
DNA: TGTGCCAGCAGCCAAGCCGCAGGCAATCAGCCCCAGCATTTT
size: once
D: -
length: 14
V: TRBV3-1/TRBV3-2
J: TRBJ1-5

CDR3: CASSLKAGGPGEQYF
DNA: TGTGCCAGCAGCCTCAAAGCGGGGGGGCCGGGTGAGCAGTACTTC
size: -
D: TRBD2
length: 15
V: TRBV7-2
J: TRBJ2-7

CDR3: CAWTGLGVGNEQFF
DNA: TGTGCCTGGACGGGACTAGGAGTGGGGAATGAGCAGTTCTTC
size: -
D: TRBD2
length: 14
V: TRBV30
J: TRBJ2-1

CDR3: CASSDRSQETQYF
DNA: TGTGCCAGCAGCGACCGGAGCCAAGAGACCCAGTACTTC
size: -
D: -
length: 13
V: TRBV9
J: TRBJ2-5

CDR3: CSASSISGSTDTQYF
DNA: TGCAGTGCTAGTAGCATTTCGGGTAGCACAGATACGCAGTATTTT
size: -
D: -
length: 15
V: TRBV20-1
J: TRBJ2-3

CDR3: CASSISGKDTIYF
DNA: TGTGCCAGTAGTATATCTGGGAAGGACACCATATATTTT
size: -
D: -
length: 13
V: TRBV19
J: TRBJ1-3

CDR3: CSVGRLNTEAFF
DNA: TGCAGCGTTGGACGGTTGAACACTGAAGCTTTCTTT
size: -
D: -
length: 12
V: TRBV29-1
J: TRBJ1-1

CDR3: CASSVRIAQGKDYGYTF
DNA: TGTGCCAGCAGCGTTAGAATAGCGCAGGGGAAGGACTATGGCTACACCTTC
size: -
D: -
length: 17
V: TRBV7-8
J: TRBJ1-2

CDR3: CASSPRTSGRSNTQYF
DNA: TGCGCCAGCAGCCCTCGGACTAGCGGGAGATCGAATACGCAGTATTTT
size: -
D: TRBD2
length: 16
V: TRBV4-1
J: TRBJ2-3

CDR3: CASSSHLLEQYF
DNA: TGTGCCAGCAGTAGCCATCTTCTAGAGCAGTACTTC
size: -
D: -
length: 12
V: TRBV6-5
J: TRBJ2-7

CDR3: CASSQGQGGNQPQHF
DNA: TGTGCCAGCAGTCAGGGACAGGGAGGCAATCAGCCCCAGCATTTT
size: -
D: TRBD1
length: 15
V: TRBV6-5
J: TRBJ1-5

CDR3: CASSLSPGTGGEQYF
DNA: TGCGCCAGCAGCCTCAGCCCCGGGACAGGGGGAGAGCAGTACTTC
size: -
D: TRBD1
length: 15
V: TRBV5-1
J: TRBJ2-7

CDR3: CASSRFPGQGTQETQYF
DNA: TGTGCCAGCAGCAGATTCCCGGGACAGGGGACTCAAGAGACCCAGTACTTC
size: -
D: TRBD1
length: 17
V: TRBV7-9
J: TRBJ2-5

CDR3: CASSSTGAYGYTF
DNA: TGTGCCAGCAGCTCCACAGGGGCCTATGGCTACACCTTC
size: -
D: TRBD1
length: 13
V: TRBV13
J: TRBJ1-2

CDR3: CASTPVGYTF
DNA: TGTGCCAGCACCCCCGTCGGCTACACCTTC
size: once
D: -
length: 10
V: TRBV5-8
J: TRBJ1-2

CDR3: CASSLARNEKLFF
DNA: TGTGCCAGCTCACTGGCAAGAAATGAAAAACTGTTTTTT
size: -
D: -
length: 13
V: TRBV18
J: TRBJ1-4

CDR3: CAWSVQGSDEQYF
DNA: TGTGCCTGGAGTGTACAGGGGTCAGACGAGCAGTACTTC
size: -
D: TRBD1
length: 13
V: TRBV30
J: TRBJ2-7

CDR3: CASSVALDTEAFF
DNA: TGTGCCAGCAGCGTAGCCCTGGACACTGAAGCTTTCTTT
size: -
D: -
length: 13
V: TRBV9
J: TRBJ1-1

CDR3: CASSVTRNTEAFF
DNA: TGTGCCAGTAGTGTGACCCGGAACACTGAAGCTTTCTTT
size: -
D: -
length: 13
V: TRBV19
J: TRBJ1-1

CDR3: CASRIEAITEAFF
DNA: TGTGCCAGCAGGATTGAAGCGATCACTGAAGCTTTCTTT
size: -
D: -
length: 13
V: TRBV2
J: TRBJ1-1

CDR3: CASSTPSGGISPDYGYTF
DNA: TGTGCCAGTAGTACCCCTTCGGGGGGCATCTCTCCTGACTATGGCTACACCTTC
size: -
D: -
length: 18
V: TRBV19
J: TRBJ1-2

CDR3: CASRLYGGGYGYTF
DNA: TGTGCCAGCAGGTTGTACGGGGGCGGCTATGGCTACACCTTC
size: -
D: -
length: 14
V: TRBV5-4
J: TRBJ1-2

CDR3: CASTAGYQSTEAFF
DNA: TGTGCCAGCACAGCAGGTTATCAGTCCACTGAAGCTTTCTTT
size: -
D: -
length: 14
V: TRBV25-1
J: TRBJ1-1

CDR3: CASSIGFYREEAFF
DNA: TGTGCCAGTAGTATAGGTTTTTACAGGGAGGAAGCTTTCTTT
size: once
D: -
length: 14
V: TRBV19
J: TRBJ1-1

CDR3: CASSIAGQNTEAFF
DNA: TGTGCCAGTAGTATAGCAGGGCAGAACACTGAAGCTTTCTTT
size: -
D: -
length: 14
V: TRBV19
J: TRBJ1-1

CDR3: CATSDEDRGNTEAFF
DNA: TGTGCCACCAGTGATGAGGACAGGGGGAACACTGAAGCTTTCTTT
size: -
D: TRBD1
length: 15
V: TRBV24-1
J: TRBJ1-1

CDR3: CASSSLAGEYEQYF
DNA: TGTGCCAGCAGCTCATTAGCGGGGGAGTACGAGCAGTACTTC
size: -
D: TRBD2
length: 14
V: TRBV11-2
J: TRBJ2-7

CDR3: CASSLGRTGFSGANVLTF
DNA: TGCGCCAGCAGCTTGGGGAGGACAGGGTTCTCTGGGGCCAACGTCCTGACTTTC
size: -
D: TRBD1
length: 18
V: TRBV5-1
J: TRBJ2-6

CDR3: CASSLGGRAYEQYF
DNA: TGTGCCAGCAGCTTGGGGGGGCGCGCCTACGAGCAGTACTTC
size: -
D: -
length: 14
V: TRBV5-4
J: TRBJ2-7

CDR3: CASSLAAGRATEAFF
DNA: TGTGCCAGCAGTCTCGCGGCAGGGCGGGCCACTGAAGCTTTCTTT
size: -
D: -
length: 15
V: TRBV25-1
J: TRBJ1-1

CDR3: CASRTDRSTEAFF
DNA: TGTGCCAGTAGGACTGACAGGAGCACTGAAGCTTTCTTT
size: -
D: -
length: 13
V: TRBV19
J: TRBJ1-1

CDR3: CASSYGGTDHTGELFF
DNA: TGTGCCAGCAGTTATGGGGGAACGGATCACACCGGGGAGCTGTTTTTT
size: -
D: -
length: 16
V: TRBV6-5
J: TRBJ2-2